The 25 T cell receptor beta chains below come from one sample, sequenced in a study of response to subunit inactivated influenza vaccine. Using its own MiXCR run on the RT-PCR reads, TCRdb lists one record per CDR3 protein. This sample carries around 650,000 distinct CDR3 sequences, around 14% of them seen once, and the ten largest clones take 11%. This specimen was PBMCs from blood, taken 11 to 12 days after vaccination. These receptors originate from a man in his forties or fifties who received an inactivated influenza vaccine.

This clonotype was observed a few times. The chain combines TRBV11-2 with TRBJ1-1; a weak D match, TRBD1 (5 bases). The CDR3 covers 15 residues. The V end lost 6 bases, the J end lost 3 bases, and 17 bases lay between the germline ends. CDR1 and CDR2 from the germline V gene are SGHAT and FQNNGV. In DNA, the CDR3 is TGTGCCAGCAGACCGGGACCCTGGGCCGACACTGAAGCTTTCTTT. This gives the protein CASRPGPWADTEAFF.

The chain recombines TRBV11-1 with TRBJ1-5; TRBD1 might be the D (5 bases). Germline V gene data show CDR1 as SGHAT and CDR2 as FQDESV (reference sequence). V dropped 1 base and J dropped 4 bases, with 20 bases sitting between them. CDR3 size: 18 residues. As DNA, the CDR3 is TGTGCCAGCAGCTTAGTCTGGTTGTCCAGGGCGGAGAATCAGCCCCAGCATTTT. Its translation is CASSLVWLSRAENQPQHF.

This clonotype was counted ten times or more. The chain joins TRBV15 to TRBJ2-3; a possible D gene is TRBD2 (5 bases). The CDR3 is made up of 16 amino acids. The germline gives CDR1 LNHNV, CDR2 YYDKDF (reference sequence). V shed 2 bases and J shed 0 bases, with 12 bases lying between them. CDR3 DNA: TGTGCCACCAGCAGAAGGGCTAGCCCGAGCACAGATACGCAGTATTTT. This translates into CATSRRASPSTDTQYF.

The sample holds a few counts of this clonotype. J is TRBJ2-7 and V is TRBV6-2 or TRBV6-3, with a weak D call TRBD1 (5 bases). Germline CDR1 is MNHEY and CDR2 is SVGEGT. The CDR3 is made up of 11 amino acids. V gave up 6 bases and J gave up 6 bases, with 9 bases separating them. CDR3 protein: CASSQGFEQYF. The CDR3 DNA reads as TGTGCCAGCAGCCAGGGATTCGAGCAGTACTTC.

The genes are TRBV12-3 or TRBV12-4 and TRBJ2-5; TRBD1 might be the D (5 bases). Trimming took 3 bases from V and 5 from J, leaving 10 bases between them. This CDR3 is 13 amino acids long. The CDR3 DNA follows: TGTGCCAGCAGTTTCCAGGGTTGGGAGACCCAGTACTTC. This encodes CASSFQGWETQYF.

This clonotype was recorded many times. V is TRBV7-9 and J is TRBJ2-2; the D gene is possibly TRBD2 (5 bases). V dropped 5 bases and J dropped 7 bases, with 14 bases sitting between them. This CDR3 is 14 amino acids long. CDR1 SEHNR and CDR2 FQNEAQ come from the germline V gene (reference sequence). CDR3 bases: TGTGCCAGCAGCCCCCCTCTCGGGAACGGGGAGCTGTTTTTT. This codes for CASSPPLGNGELFF.

V and J are TRBV7-6 and TRBJ2-7, with 12 bases matching TRBD2. CDR3 length: 13 amino acids. Germline CDR1 and CDR2: SGHVS and FNYEAQ. Trimming removed 11 bases from V and 7 bases from J; junction bases left unmatched: 9. The DNA of the CDR3 is TGTGCCTCCGGACTAGCGGGGACGGGGGAGCAGTACTTC. Amino acids: CASGLAGTGEQYF.

This clonotype has only a few counts. The genes are TRBV9 and TRBJ2-7; TRBD1 matches 8 bases. Trimming cost V 0 bases and J 2 bases; bases outside gene matches: 1. The germline V gene has CDR1 SGDLS and CDR2 YYNGEE. The length of the CDR3 is 14 residues. The chain's CDR3 is CASSVGTGTYEQYF. Written as DNA, the CDR3 is TGTGCCAGCAGCGTAGGGACAGGGACCTACGAGCAGTACTTC.

There are many counts of this clonotype. The chain recombines TRBV5-1 with TRBJ1-1, with 7 bases lining up with TRBD1. The CDR3 extends over 16 amino acids. CDR1 SGHRS and CDR2 YFSETQ come from the germline V gene. With 4 bases clipped from V and 0 bases from J, the junction kept 9 bases outside the gene matches. The CDR3 reads CASSQGGRFMNTEAFF. The CDR3, as DNA: TGCGCCAGCAGCCAGGGGGGTCGATTTATGAACACTGAAGCTTTCTTT.

This clonotype was seen repeatedly, ten times or more. This rearrangement joins TRBV11-2 to TRBJ2-7; weak D call: TRBD2 (6 bases). V gave up 5 bases and J gave up 2 bases, with 25 bases separating them. From germline, CDR1 is SGHAT and CDR2 FQNNGV. This CDR3 is 18 amino acids long. CDR3 DNA: TGTGCCAGCAGCCACGCTTTTAGGATCGGCAGGAGGGCCTACGAGCAGTACTTC. The encoded protein is CASSHAFRIGRRAYEQYF.

V gene TRBV12-3 or TRBV12-4 combines with J gene TRBJ1-1; D gene uncertain. The CDR3 has 11 amino acids. V lost 7 bases and J lost 10, with 13 bases in between. CDR3 sequence: CASTVGRGAFF. CDR3 bases: TGTGCCAGCACCGTGGGGAGAGGAGCTTTCTTT.

This clonotype has more than one count but fewer than ten. The CDR3 protein is CASSKLGYTYEQFF. CDR3 in DNA: TGTGCCAGCAGCAAACTGGGGTACACTTATGAGCAGTTCTTC. The V and J genes are TRBV6-2 or TRBV6-3 and TRBJ2-1; no clear D gene. This CDR3 comprises 14 residues. Germline assignment: CDR1 MNHEY and CDR2 SVGEGT. The V and J ends lost 6 bases and 8 bases respectively, with 17 bases between them.

This sequence joins TRBV3-1 and TRBJ2-2, with D perhaps TRBD2 (6 bases). The CDR3 runs 16 residues. V lost 0 bases and J lost 6, with 14 bases in between. Germline CDR1 LGHDT, CDR2 YNNKEL (reference sequence). CDR3 nucleotide sequence: TGTGCCAGCAGCCAAGAATGGGGTAGGGAGGCCGGGGAGCTGTTTTTT. This translates into CASSQEWGREAGELFF.

The chain carries TRBV4-3 and TRBJ1-1; D is undetermined. CDR1 is LGHNA and CDR2 is YSLEER in the germline V gene. V shed 1 base and J shed 0 bases, with 15 bases lying between them. The CDR3 runs 17 residues. The CDR3 spells CASSQGITGSLNTEAFF. CDR3 DNA sequence: TGCGCCAGCAGCCAAGGAATAACCGGGAGCCTGAACACTGAAGCTTTCTTT.

The chain employs TRBV4-2 and TRBJ2-1, with 8 bases lining up with TRBD2. This CDR3 has 17 residues. Looked up from germline, CDR1 is LGHNA and CDR2 is YNFKEQ. J gave up 3 bases and V 1 base, and 8 bases lay outside the gene matches. This CDR3 reads CASSQVSMGLVYNEQFF. The CDR3 DNA reads as TGTGCCAGCAGCCAAGTTTCGATGGGACTAGTCTACAATGAGCAGTTCTTC.

The V and J genes are TRBV7-2 and TRBJ2-5; no reliable D call. Trimming took off 2 bases at V and 7 bases at J, with 11 bases between the two ends. The germline V gene encodes CDR1 SGHTA and CDR2 FQGNSA. The CDR3 length is 13 residues. CDR3 in amino acids: CASSLNPKGTQYF. In nucleotides, the CDR3 is TGTGCCAGCAGCTTAAACCCGAAAGGGACCCAGTACTTC.

In its sample, this clonotype was seen a few times. V is TRBV6-5 and J is TRBJ1-4; D is uncertain. This CDR3 has 15 amino acids. Trimming stripped 0 bases from V and 8 bases from J, with 13 bases between. Germline assignment: CDR1 MNHEY and CDR2 SVGAGI. CDR3: CASSYSTGEAEKLFF. The CDR3 DNA is TGTGCCAGCAGTTACTCGACCGGGGAAGCGGAAAAACTGTTTTTT.

The J gene is TRBJ2-1, the V gene TRBV7-2; 8 bases agree with TRBD1. The CDR3 loop spans 13 amino acids. Germline CDR1 SGHTA, CDR2 FQGNSA. V trimming: 4 bases; J trimming: 6 bases; junction bases outside the gene matches: 2. CDR3 loop: CASSSGGLNEQFF. The CDR3 DNA reads as TGTGCCAGCAGCTCAGGGGGCCTCAATGAGCAGTTCTTC.

This clonotype was picked up a small number of times. This chain joins TRBV21-1 and TRBJ1-2; the D call in the table, TRBD1, was not verified against the DNA. TRBV21-1 is given as a pseudogene. The CDR3 consists of 16 residues. CDR3 DNA: TGTGCCAGCAGCATCCGACCGGGACAGGGGGCGCGGGGCTACACCTTC. This codes for CASSIRPGQGARGYTF.

This clonotype was detected only a few times. The V call is TRBV28, the J call TRBJ2-5; TRBD1 matches at 7 bases. CDR3 length equals 12 residues. Germline assignment: CDR1 MDHEN and CDR2 SYDVKM. V lost 9 bases, J lost 1 base, and 2 bases stayed unmatched. CDR3 coding DNA: TGTGCCAGTTGGGACAGCCAAGAGACCCAGTACTTC. This encodes CASWDSQETQYF.

This clonotype was seen many times. The CDR3 DNA reads as TGCGCCAGCAGCTTGGAAGATACGCAGTATTTT. Protein sequence: CASSLEDTQYF. V is TRBV5-1 and J is TRBJ2-3; D is uncertain. CDR1 SGHRS and CDR2 YFSETQ come from the germline V gene. V lost 0 bases and J 5 bases, leaving 1 base between the germline ends. The CDR3 consists of 11 residues.

The chain uses TRBV5-1 and TRBJ2-7, with TRBD2 matching over 7 bases. With V trimmed by 2 bases and J by 3 bases, 14 bases remained unmatched. Germline V CDR1 and CDR2: SGHRS, YFSETQ. This CDR3 has 17 residues. The chain's CDR3 is CASSFGKRGRGGYEQYF. The CDR3 DNA follows: TGCGCCAGCAGCTTCGGAAAGCGGGGACGTGGGGGCTACGAGCAGTACTTC.

This sequence joins TRBV30 and TRBJ1-1; D not resolved. V gave up 5 bases and J gave up 3 bases, with 7 bases separating them. The CDR3 runs 11 residues. CDR1 and CDR2 (germline): GTSNPN, SVGIG (reference sequence). CDR3 loop: CAWWQDTEAFF. CDR3 coding DNA: TGTGCCTGGTGGCAGGACACTGAAGCTTTCTTT.

A note on this clonotype: Possible read error: a much larger clone is one base away. The chain combines TRBV9 with TRBJ2-2, with 8 bases aligning to TRBD1. The length of the CDR3 is 17 residues. Germline-derived CDR1 and CDR2 are SGDLS and YYNGEE. Trimming removed 4 bases from V and 5 bases from J; junction bases left unmatched: 13. DNA for the CDR3: TGTGCCAGCAGCTTTGACCCCGGCGACAGGGGAACCGGGGAGCTGTTTTTT. Protein sequence: CASSFDPGDRGTGELFF.

The rearrangement joins TRBV3-1 to TRBJ2-2, with a tentative D call TRBD2 (6 bases). Germline CDR1 LGHDT, CDR2 YNNKEL (reference sequence). Trimming stripped 4 bases from V and 1 base from J, with 10 bases between. This CDR3 has 15 amino acids. CDR3 region: CASSLRRGNTGELFF. The CDR3 DNA is TGTGCCAGCAGCCTACGGCGGGGGAACACCGGGGAGCTGTTTTTT.